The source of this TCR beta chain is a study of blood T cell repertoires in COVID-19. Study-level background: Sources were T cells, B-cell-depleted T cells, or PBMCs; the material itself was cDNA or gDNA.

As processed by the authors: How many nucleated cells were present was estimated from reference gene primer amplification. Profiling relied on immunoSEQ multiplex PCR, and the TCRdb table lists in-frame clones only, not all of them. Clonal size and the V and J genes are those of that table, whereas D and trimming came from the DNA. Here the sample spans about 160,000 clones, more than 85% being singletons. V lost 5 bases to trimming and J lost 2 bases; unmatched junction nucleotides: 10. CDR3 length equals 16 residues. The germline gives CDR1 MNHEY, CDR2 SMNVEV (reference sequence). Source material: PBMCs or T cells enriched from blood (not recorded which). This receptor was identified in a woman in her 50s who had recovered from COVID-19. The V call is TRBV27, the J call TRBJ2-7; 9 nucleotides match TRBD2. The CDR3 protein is CASSTAGGVKAYEQYF. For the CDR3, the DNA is TGTGCCAGCAGTACTGCGGGAGGGGTTAAGGCCTACGAGCAGTACTTC.